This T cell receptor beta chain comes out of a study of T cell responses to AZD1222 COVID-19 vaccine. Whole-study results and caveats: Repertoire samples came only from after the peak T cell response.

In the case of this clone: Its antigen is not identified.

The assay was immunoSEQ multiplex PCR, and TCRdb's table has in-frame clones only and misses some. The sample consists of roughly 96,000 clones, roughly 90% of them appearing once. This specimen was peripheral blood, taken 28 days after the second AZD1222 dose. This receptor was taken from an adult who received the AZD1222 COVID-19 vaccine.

CDR3 coding DNA: TGTGCCAGCAGCTTAGAGGGGTTTCCCGGGGAGCTGTTTTTT. Its translation: CASSLEGFPGELFF. The chain employs TRBV7-9 and TRBJ2-2; weak D call: TRBD1 (5 bases). This CDR3 spans 14 amino acids. The V and J ends lost 1 base and 6 bases respectively, with 9 bases between them. The germline gives CDR1 SEHNR, CDR2 FQNEAQ (reference sequence).